Listed here are 24 T cell receptor beta chains from one sample, sequenced in a study of T cell responses to AZD1222 COVID-19 vaccine (TCRdb year 2021). The time point label for this specimen denotes: baseline before first vaccination. Library creation used the immunoSEQ multiplex PCR assay. TCRdb obtained this table from immuneACCESS and retained in-frame rearrangements with V and J assigned. These tables miss some clones; where compared with another copy, unresolved V genes account for less than half of the shortfall, and the remainder is unexplained. Here the sample has approximately 90,000 clones; 80% to 90% occur a single time. The ten largest clones represent about 16% of the sample. The sequencing here drew on peripheral blood, taken on day 0 of AZD1222 vaccination. The origin of the receptors is an adult in good health.

J is TRBJ1-1 and V is TRBV6-5; 7 bases are shared with TRBD1. The V gene end was trimmed by 6 bases and the J gene end by 11 bases; junction bases not matched to a gene: 12. The length of the CDR3 is 13 residues. CDR1 and CDR2 from the germline V gene are MNHEY and SVGAGI. The CDR3 region is CASREDRSRGAFF. The CDR3 DNA sequence: TGTGCCAGCAGGGAGGACAGGTCACGAGGGGCTTTCTTT.

The chain joins TRBV2 to TRBJ2-1; 7 bases line up with TRBD2. This CDR3 contains 16 residues. CDR1 is SNHLY, CDR2 FYNNEI, per germline. With V trimmed by 2 bases and J by 5 bases, 9 bases remained unmatched. CDR3 in DNA: TGTGCCAGCAGTGAAAGCCCCTCGCTAGCGGACAATGAGCAGTTCTTC. This encodes CASSESPSLADNEQFF.

This clone was counted between two and nine times. The chain employs TRBV25-1 and TRBJ1-2, with D maybe TRBD1 (5 bases). This CDR3 region has 14 residues. Germline loops: CDR1 MGHDK, CDR2 SYGVNS. V gave up 1 base and J gave up 2 bases, with 8 bases separating them. The CDR3 DNA sequence: TGTGCCAGCAGTGAATCGGGGGACAACTATGGCTACACCTTC. It codes for CASSESGDNYGYTF.

The genes are TRBV6-5 and TRBJ2-1, with D perhaps TRBD2 (6 bases). Germline lookup yields CDR1 MNHEY and CDR2 SVGAGI. Trimming stripped 9 bases from V and 10 bases from J, with 22 bases between. This CDR3 has 14 residues. CDR3 residues: CASRAGPTVGEQFF. CDR3 bases: TGTGCCAGTCGAGCGGGCCCTACGGTAGGGGAGCAGTTCTTC.

The J gene is TRBJ2-6, the V gene TRBV7-2, with D maybe TRBD2 (5 bases). The V end was cut by 5 bases, the J end by 2 bases, with 10 bases between. Per the germline V gene, CDR1 is SGHTA and CDR2 is FQGNSA. This CDR3 is built from 15 residues. The CDR3 is CASSRSGAGANVLTF. The CDR3 DNA reads TGTGCCAGCAGCCGGAGCGGCGCTGGGGCCAACGTCCTGACTTTC.

This clone was observed once. The chain is built from TRBV6-5 and TRBJ1-2; D remains unclear. Germline CDR1 and CDR2: MNHEY and SVGAGI. The CDR3 sequence is 15 residues long. Trimming pared 2 bases from V and 4 bases from J, leaving 14 bases between. CDR3 in amino acids: CASSYSRDSRYGYTF. CDR3 bases: TGTGCCAGCAGTTACAGTAGAGATTCCCGCTATGGCTACACCTTC.

The chain employs TRBV7-9 and TRBJ1-2; 9 nucleotides match TRBD1. Trimming removed 4 bases from V and 2 bases from J; junction bases left unmatched: 2. Germline values: CDR1 SEHNR, CDR2 FQNEAQ (reference sequence). The length of the CDR3 is 14 residues. The CDR3 loop is CASSSGQGNYGYTF. CDR3 nucleotides: TGTGCCAGCAGCTCCGGACAGGGGAACTATGGCTACACCTTC. The full variable domain, its missing parts supplied by reference TRBV7-9 and TRBJ1-2, is DTGVSQNPRHKITKRGQNVTFRCDPISEHNRLYWYRQTLGQGPEFLTYFQNEAQLEKSRLLSDRFSAERPKGSFSTLEIQRTEQGDSAMYLCASSSGQGNYGYTFGSGTRLTVV.

The rearrangement uses TRBV28 and TRBJ1-2, with D perhaps matching TRBD1 (5 bases). V was clipped by 5 bases and J by 4 bases, with 14 bases between them. This CDR3 contains 14 residues. Germline CDR1 is MDHEN and CDR2 is SYDVKM. CDR3 region: CASSEQGFAYGYTF. CDR3 in DNA: TGTGCCAGCAGTGAGCAGGGTTTTGCCTATGGCTACACCTTC.

The chain's CDR3 is CATSRDAHRANEQYF. CDR3 in DNA: TGTGCCACCAGCAGAGATGCGCACAGGGCCAACGAGCAGTACTTC. V gene TRBV15 combines with J gene TRBJ2-7; a possible D gene is TRBD1 (6 bases). Germline V gene sequence: CDR1 LNHNV, CDR2 YYDKDF (reference sequence). V shed 0 bases and J shed 5 bases, with 14 bases lying between them. This CDR3 is 15 amino acids long.

The V and J genes are TRBV30 and TRBJ1-1; no firm D call. Germline V lookup: CDR1 GTSNPN, CDR2 SVGIG (reference sequence). CDR3 length: 11 residues. V lost 4 bases and J lost 5, with 8 bases in between. In DNA, the CDR3 is TGTGCCTGGACTGTACAGACTGAAGCTTTCTTT. Its translation is CAWTVQTEAFF.

This chain connects TRBV19 to TRBJ1-6; weak D call: TRBD1 (5 bases). The V and J ends lost 5 bases and 6 bases respectively, with 26 bases between them. This CDR3 is 19 amino acids long. Germline values: CDR1 LNHDA, CDR2 SQIVND (reference sequence). CDR3 sequence: CASSRGGAAGLGLNSPLHF. DNA for the CDR3: TGTGCCAGTAGTCGGGGCGGCGCTGCGGGATTGGGCCTTAATTCACCCCTCCACTTT. The full variable domain, in which reference TRBV19 and TRBJ1-6 provide the parts outside the CDR3, is DGGITQSPKYLFRKEGQNVTLSCEQNLNHDAMYWYRQDPGQGLRLIYYSQIVNDFQKGDIAEGYSVSREKKESFPLTVTSAQKNPTAFYLCASSRGGAAGLGLNSPLHFGNGTRLTVT.

This chain joins TRBV5-1 and TRBJ1-1; D might be TRBD1 (5 bases). V was cut by 0 bases and J by 1 base, with 7 bases left in between. The germline V gene has CDR1 SGHRS and CDR2 YFSETQ. The CDR3 consists of 14 residues. DNA for the CDR3: TGCGCCAGCAGCTTGGCCCAGGGGAACACTGAAGCTTTCTTT. Its translation is CASSLAQGNTEAFF.

This sequence joins TRBV6-5 and TRBJ2-1; TRBD1 aligns across 7 bases. CDR1 MNHEY and CDR2 SVGAGI come from the germline V gene. The V segment lost 9 bases and the J segment 7 bases; nucleotides outside the gene matches: 9. The CDR3 has 13 amino acids. Here the CDR3 reads CASTTGPGNEQFF. The CDR3 bases are TGTGCCAGTACGACAGGGCCGGGTAATGAGCAGTTCTTC.

V usage is TRBV5-1 and J usage is TRBJ2-7; TRBD2 aligns across 11 bases. This CDR3 contains 15 residues. Germline V CDR1 and CDR2: SGHRS, YFSETQ. The ends lost 0 bases at V and 5 bases at J; junction bases unmatched: 4. For the CDR3, the DNA is TGCGCCAGCAGCTTGGATGTAGCGGGAGGGAACGAGCAGTACTTC. Its protein product is CASSLDVAGGNEQYF.

V usage is TRBV14 and J usage is TRBJ2-7; D may be TRBD1 (5 bases). Germline V lookup: CDR1 SGHDN, CDR2 FVKESK. The CDR3 runs to 16 residues. V lost 0 bases, J lost 3 bases, and 15 bases lay in between. This CDR3 reads CASSQDPGAGYYEQYF. CDR3 DNA: TGTGCCAGCAGCCAAGATCCCGGAGCAGGGTACTACGAGCAGTACTTC.

The chain carries TRBV7-2 and TRBJ1-2, with a tentative D call TRBD1 (6 bases). Trimming pared 5 bases from V and 4 bases from J, leaving 14 bases between. Germline loops: CDR1 SGHTA, CDR2 FQGNSA. The CDR3 is 14 amino acids. The CDR3 coding sequence is TGTGCCAGCAGCCCGGGGACAAACGCCTATGGCTACACCTTC. As protein: CASSPGTNAYGYTF. Combining the CDR3 with reference TRBV7-2 and TRBJ1-2 gives the whole variable domain GAGVSQSPSNKVTEKGKDVELRCDPISGHTALYWYRQSLGQGLEFLIYFQGNSAPDKSGLPSDRFSAERTGGSVSTLTIQRTQQEDSAVYLCASSPGTNAYGYTFGSGTRLTVV.

V usage is TRBV11-2 and J usage is TRBJ2-1; 8 nucleotides line up with TRBD1. Germline V gives CDR1 SGHAT, CDR2 FQNNGV. V lost 4 bases and J lost 3; bases outside the gene matches: 5. The CDR3 has 15 amino acids. The CDR3 coding sequence is TGTGCCAGCAGCTCCGGACAGGGAAACTACAATGAGCAGTTCTTC. Its protein product is CASSSGQGNYNEQFF.

This chain connects TRBV5-4 to TRBJ2-7; D gene ambiguous. Germline-derived CDR1 and CDR2 are SGHNT and YYREEE (reference sequence). The V and J ends lost 1 base and 0 bases respectively, with 11 bases between them. The CDR3 sequence is 15 residues long. CDR3 sequence (DNA): TGTGCCAGCAGCTTGCAACGGCAGTTCTCCTACGAGCAGTACTTC. Translated: CASSLQRQFSYEQYF.

The rearrangement joins TRBV6-5 to TRBJ1-2; 8 bases fit TRBD1. Germline assignment: CDR1 MNHEY and CDR2 SVGAGI. There are 14 residues in the CDR3. Losses at the gene ends were 0 bases for V and 5 bases for J; bases not matched to a gene: 2. In DNA form, the CDR3 reads TGTGCCAGCAGTTACTCGACAGGGGATTATGGCTACACCTTC. This encodes CASSYSTGDYGYTF.

The J gene is TRBJ1-3, the V gene TRBV10-3; D not resolved. V shed 3 bases and J shed 3 bases, with 6 bases lying between them. The CDR3 has 13 amino acids. Germline CDR1 and CDR2: ENHRY and SYGVKD. The CDR3 DNA reads as TGTGCCATCAGTGATCGGGTTGGAAACACCATATATTTT. Translating gives CAISDRVGNTIYF.

The V gene is TRBV7-3, the J gene TRBJ2-1; perhaps TRBD2 as D (5 bases). This CDR3 region has 17 residues. The V end was cut by 1 base, the J end by 0 bases, with 13 bases between. CDR1 SGHTA and CDR2 FQGTGA come from the germline V gene. CDR3 region: CASSLSSAGSSYNEQFF. DNA of the CDR3: TGTGCCAGCAGCTTAAGTTCCGCGGGTAGCTCCTACAATGAGCAGTTCTTC.

This sequence joins TRBV7-9 and TRBJ2-5, with D unclear. There are 12 residues in the CDR3. CDR1 is SEHNR and CDR2 is FQNEAQ in the germline V gene (reference sequence). V was clipped by 5 bases and J by 5 bases, with 9 bases between them. CDR3 in amino acids: CASSANSETQYF. Written as DNA, the CDR3 is TGTGCCAGCAGCGCCAATTCGGAGACCCAGTACTTC.

The chain links TRBV6-5 to TRBJ2-2, with no clear D. V lost 1 base, J lost 5 bases, and 11 bases lay in between. Germline-derived CDR1 and CDR2 are MNHEY and SVGAGI. The CDR3 totals 15 residues. This CDR3 reads CASSYWVGSTGELFF. As DNA, the CDR3 is TGTGCCAGCAGTTACTGGGTAGGGTCAACCGGGGAGCTGTTTTTT.

This chain links TRBV19 with TRBJ1-2; possible D gene TRBD1, 5 bases. Deletions cut 3 bases from V and 3 bases from J, with 8 bases between. CDR3 size: 13 residues. In germline, CDR1 is LNHDA, CDR2 SQIVND (reference sequence). Here the CDR3 reads CASSMWDDYGYTF. The CDR3 bases are TGTGCCAGTAGTATGTGGGACGACTATGGCTACACCTTC. The full variable domain, its missing parts supplied by reference TRBV19 and TRBJ1-2, is DGGITQSPKYLFRKEGQNVTLSCEQNLNHDAMYWYRQDPGQGLRLIYYSQIVNDFQKGDIAEGYSVSREKKESFPLTVTSAQKNPTAFYLCASSMWDDYGYTFGSGTRLTVV.